This TCR beta chain was sequenced during a study of blood T cell repertoires in COVID-19. The germline V gene has CDR1 MDHEN and CDR2 SYDVKM. The CDR3 has 15 residues. V shed 8 bases and J 3 bases; nucleotides not matched to a gene: 10. Assay: immunoSEQ multiplex PCR; the TCRdb copy retains only in-frame clones and omits some. The sample shows about 86,000 clones, around 80% of them seen only once. This sequence was found in a woman older than 75 with acute or convalescent COVID-19. The sample consisted of peripheral blood. The chain combines TRBV28 with TRBJ2-3, with TRBD2 matching 8 bases. The CDR3 spells CASFSGTGLTDTQYF. CDR3 DNA: TGTGCCAGCTTTAGCGGGACGGGTTTGACAGATACGCAGTATTTT. Combining the CDR3 with reference TRBV28 and TRBJ2-3 gives the whole variable domain DVKVTQSSRYLVKRTGEKVFLECVQDMDHENMFWYRQDPGLGLRLIYFSYDVKMKEKGDIPEGYSVSREKKERFSLILESASTNQTSMYLCASFSGTGLTDTQYFGPGTRLTVL.